This T cell receptor (beta chain) was captured in a study of cytotoxic CD8 clonotypes in ibrutinib-treated CLL (dated by TCRdb to the early 2020s). As for the study more broadly: The cohort included roughly 15 treatment-naive and eleven to twelve relapsed/refractory patients; 17 to 18 were IGHV unmutated. Cryopreserved peripheral blood mononuclear cells were collected at three points: before therapy, at response, and at either sustained remission or disease progression. On average, each sample had approximately 260,000 productive templates and roughly 95,000 productive rearrangements. Every remission and progressive disease sample was obtained while ibrutinib was still being received by the patients. The response samples were drawn at a median of roughly twelve months into treatment, with a range of about 6 to 40 months. Longitudinal samples were available for about 30% of the roughly 90 trial participants. Partial responses were observed in 24 patients and complete responses in 2; after a median follow-up of about 69 months, remission was maintained in approximately 14 patients and progression was observed in some twelve. Results the study describes overall, beyond this receptor: Baseline clonality exceeded that of age-matched healthy donors and correlated strongly with circulating CD8+ T-cell counts. An increase in clonality was observed at ibrutinib response, with clonality remaining stable during sustained remission and falling back toward baseline at progression. Public clonotypes were rare and either shrank or stayed stable during treatment, and the rise in clonality at ibrutinib response reflected expansion of private clonotypes. Lymph node repertoires were not examined, and the timing of sampling was not matched between patients in sustained remission and those whose disease progressed.

Each clonotype received, on average, 10x coverage in deep resolution sequencing performed on a MiSeq, where the target depth lay between 1 in 1 million and 1 in 200,000 T cells. The immunoSEQ hsTCRB Kit was used to generate the TCR beta libraries. In the source study's methods: The data were analyzed with ImmunoSEQ Analyzer and ImmunoSEQ Data Assistant, and V, D and J gene assignments followed IMGT definitions. Clonality, which ranges from 0 to 1, was calculated by subtracting the normalized Shannon entropy of productive rearrangement frequencies from one. Only overrepresented clonotypes making up at least 0.05% of each patient's repertoire were included in the public clonotype analysis. About a dozen repertoires from age-matched healthy donors, obtained from immuneACCESS, served as clonality controls. The source is immuneACCESS, and TCRdb retained only in-frame sequences with V and J called. Part of the clones is not carried over; for the studies checked, unresolved V genes explain less than half of this, and the remainder is unexplained. For V, J and clone size, that table is used; D and trimming come from the DNA. The sample table holds some 130,000 clones, of which 80% to 95% were seen once. The ten most abundant clones make up approximately 11% of the sample.

According to the study, the label for this sample's time point signals: approximately 11 months on ibrutinib. For TCR beta library preparation, around 2.2 micrograms of genomic DNA was extracted from cryopreserved PBMCs. High-throughput TCR beta sequencing was performed on longitudinal blood samples from CLL patients receiving ibrutinib monotherapy. The patients took part in an open-label, single-center phase 2 trial of ibrutinib monotherapy. Its CDR3 holds 13 amino acids, cysteine through phenylalanine. The read is trimmed to its CDR3 DNA, 39 bases read in frame from base 1. V is clipped by 0 bases and J by 4 bases, and the sequence between their germline boundaries is 9 bases long. Reading the germline V gene (reference sequence) gives CDR1 GTSNPN and CDR2 SVGIG. A remark on this clone: No antigen is known for it. No much larger clone is present one base from it, and per-base qualities are unavailable.

The clonotype comes from a human donor with chronic lymphocytic leukemia. The rearranged segments are TRBV30 and TRBJ2-5; the D segment could be TRBD2, given 6 matching bases. The input for sequencing was PBMCs, taken after 12 months of ibrutinib treatment. The CDR3 region has the sequence CAWSVRRGETQYF. The DNA is as follows: TGTGCCTGGAGTGTCCGGCGGGGAGAGACCCAGTACTTC.